The next 17 T cell receptor beta chains were all read from a single sample in a study of cytomegalovirus exposure and HLA in healthy donors. Vbeta (60) and Jbeta (13) primers were used in the PCR. TCRdb keeps only in-frame clones here, not all; method: immunoSEQ multiplex PCR. The profile shows about 85,000 clones, over 60% of them singletons. Specimen: PBMCs. These receptor sequences come from a man aged 25 to 45 in good health and CMV-seronegative.

The V gene is TRBV7-2, the J gene TRBJ2-7; a weak D match, TRBD1 (6 bases). Germline V gene data show CDR1 as SGHTA and CDR2 as FQGNSA. V shed 2 bases and J shed 1 base, with 12 bases lying between them. The CDR3 extends over 15 amino acids. DNA of the CDR3: TGTGCCAGCAGCTTACACCAGGGGCCATCCTACGAGCAGTACTTC. Its protein product is CASSLHQGPSYEQYF.

This clone appeared a few times. CDR3 in DNA: TGTGCCACTACTAGCGGGATCTCCTACAATGAGCAGTTCTTC. Its protein product is CATTSGISYNEQFF. This chain joins TRBV27 and TRBJ2-1; 10 bases map to TRBD2. V lost 10 bases to trimming and J lost 0 bases; unmatched junction nucleotides: 3. This CDR3 comprises 14 residues. CDR1 is MNHEY and CDR2 is SMNVEV in the germline V gene (reference sequence).

This clone occurred a few times. The V gene is TRBV6-6, the J gene TRBJ1-5; D might be TRBD1 (5 bases). Trimming took 5 bases from V and 7 from J, leaving 18 bases between them. This CDR3 region has 15 residues. CDR1 is MNHNY, CDR2 SVGAGI, per germline (reference sequence). The CDR3 sequence: CASSGKGWSEQPQHF. DNA of the CDR3: TGTGCCAGCAGTGGGAAGGGGTGGAGTGAACAGCCCCAGCATTTT.

This clone was seen a handful of times. The genes are TRBV5-8 and TRBJ2-3; TRBD2 aligns across 8 bases. With 3 bases clipped from V and 0 bases from J, the junction kept 9 bases outside the gene matches. The CDR3 consists of 17 residues. From germline, CDR1 is SGHTS and CDR2 YDEGEE. The CDR3 DNA reads TGTGCCAGCAGCTCAGGTAGCGGGGTGGTTAGCACAGATACGCAGTATTTT. Protein product: CASSSGSGVVSTDTQYF.

The chain couples TRBV9 to TRBJ1-3, with D perhaps TRBD1 (5 bases). The CDR3 extends over 15 amino acids. The V gene's germline CDR1 is SGDLS and CDR2 YYNGEE. Trimming shortened V by 3 bases and J by 0 bases, and 10 bases separated the two germline ends. In DNA form, the CDR3 reads TGTGCCAGCAGCGCCAGACAGAGCTCTGGAAACACCATATATTTT. It translates to CASSARQSSGNTIYF.

The CDR3 region is CASSPDTGLGTGELFF. The CDR3 DNA follows: TGTGCCAGCTCACCAGATACGGGATTGGGCACCGGGGAGCTGTTTTTT. The chain carries TRBV18 and TRBJ2-2, with a weak D call TRBD2 (5 bases). Germline V gene lookup returns CDR1 KGHSH and CDR2 LQKENI. This CDR3 has 16 residues. Trimming shortened V by 2 bases and J by 4 bases, and 14 bases separated the two germline ends.

Only a few counts were recorded for this clone. V usage is TRBV9 and J usage is TRBJ1-5; 7 positions agree with TRBD1. Trimming removed 0 bases from V and 7 bases from J; junction bases left unmatched: 1. The length of the CDR3 is 13 residues. Germline CDR1 is SGDLS and CDR2 is YYNGEE. The CDR3 DNA reads as TGTGCCAGCAGCGTAGGGACAGGACAGCCCCAGCATTTT. This encodes CASSVGTGQPQHF.

This clone was observed a handful of times. The chain links TRBV5-1 to TRBJ2-7, with TRBD1 identical over 9 bases. The CDR3 is 15 residues long. Per the germline V gene, CDR1 is SGHRS and CDR2 is YFSETQ. Trimming took 3 bases from V and 0 from J; bases not matched to a gene: 4. CDR3 bases: TGCGCCAGCAGCTGGACAGGGGCTACCTCCTACGAGCAGTACTTC. Translated, it gives CASSWTGATSYEQYF.

There are a few counts of this clone. The V gene is TRBV18, the J gene TRBJ1-2, with D perhaps TRBD1 (6 bases). This CDR3 is built from 11 residues. The germline V gene has CDR1 KGHSH and CDR2 LQKENI. V gave up 5 bases and J gave up 8 bases, with 9 bases separating them. CDR3 sequence reads: CASSIGQGYTF. The CDR3 DNA is TGTGCCAGCTCAATCGGACAGGGCTACACCTTC.

V and J are TRBV7-8 and TRBJ2-4, with a weak D call TRBD1 (6 bases). This CDR3 is built from 18 residues. Between the trimmed V and J ends, which lost 5 bases and 5 bases, there was a span of 25 bases. Germline V CDR1 and CDR2: SGHVS, FQNEAQ. The CDR3 sequence: CASSLLEGRTEGENIQYF. For the CDR3, the DNA is TGTGCCAGCAGCCTCCTAGAAGGGCGGACTGAGGGGGAAAACATTCAGTACTTC.

This sequence joins TRBV18 and TRBJ2-1; 9 nucleotides match TRBD1. Germline CDR1 KGHSH, CDR2 LQKENI. The CDR3 length is 18 residues. Unmatched junction bases numbered 13, after V lost 3 bases and J lost 4 bases. CDR3 in DNA: TGTGCCAGCTCACCGGGACAGGGACCAACGAGAGCTTACAATGAGCAGTTCTTC. It codes for CASSPGQGPTRAYNEQFF.

V gene TRBV19 combines with J gene TRBJ2-1, with a weak D call TRBD2 (6 bases). This CDR3 has 12 amino acids. The germline V gene has CDR1 LNHDA and CDR2 SQIVND (reference sequence). With 8 bases removed from V and 6 bases from J, the gap between germline ends came to 11 bases. The CDR3 region has the DNA TGTGCCAGTCAGGGAGGAGGCAATGAGCAGTTCTTC. This encodes CASQGGGNEQFF. The full variable domain, its missing parts supplied by reference TRBV19 and TRBJ2-1, is DGGITQSPKYLFRKEGQNVTLSCEQNLNHDAMYWYRQDPGQGLRLIYYSQIVNDFQKGDIAEGYSVSREKKESFPLTVTSAQKNPTAFYLCASQGGGNEQFFGPGTRLTVL.

The chain links TRBV2 to TRBJ2-1, with 11 positions matching TRBD2. This CDR3 region has 16 residues. The J segment lost 9 bases and the V segment lost 2 bases, leaving 9 bases of the junction unmatched. The germline V gene has CDR1 SNHLY and CDR2 FYNNEI. CDR3 in DNA: TGTGCCAGCAGTGAAAGGTTAGCGGGAGGGCCCGGTGAGCAGTTCTTC. Encoded protein: CASSERLAGGPGEQFF.

This clone was seen only once. The gene calls are TRBV20-1 and TRBJ2-3, with 7 bases that match TRBD2. Germline trimming cut 7 bases from V and 13 bases from J; bases unmatched to any gene: 8. This CDR3 has 10 amino acids. Germline V gives CDR1 DFQATT, CDR2 SNEGSKA (reference sequence). The CDR3 region has the DNA TGCAGTGTCCCTAAGCGGGACGAGTATTTT. This sequence encodes CSVPKRDEYF.

The chain has TRBV28 and TRBJ1-2, with D hard to call. This CDR3 is built from 13 residues. The germline CDR1 and CDR2 sequences are MDHEN and SYDVKM. The V and J ends lost 2 bases and 0 bases respectively, with 4 bases between them. CDR3 DNA sequence: TGTGCCAGCAGTTTAACGGCTAACTATGGCTACACCTTC. Protein: CASSLTANYGYTF.

The V call is TRBV7-3, the J call TRBJ2-7, with a tentative D call TRBD2 (7 bases). Germline V lookup: CDR1 SGHTA, CDR2 FQGTGA. This CDR3 has 14 amino acids. V was shortened by 5 bases and J by 2 bases, with 13 bases between the two germline ends. The CDR3 nucleotides read TGTGCCAGCAGCCCCTCCGGGGGGCCCTACGAGCAGTACTTC. This codes for CASSPSGGPYEQYF.

V is TRBV19 and J is TRBJ2-7; perhaps TRBD1 as D (6 bases). With 3 bases removed from V and 4 bases from J, the gap between germline ends came to 13 bases. CDR3 length equals 14 residues. The V gene's germline CDR1 is LNHDA and CDR2 SQIVND (reference sequence). Here the CDR3 reads CASSISTGLYEQYF. The CDR3, as DNA: TGTGCCAGTAGTATCTCTACAGGGCTATACGAGCAGTACTTC.